One and the same sample provided the 24 T cell receptor beta chains below, sequenced in a study of identical twins. MiXCR, run by TCRdb on the 5' RACE reads, gives a single entry per CDR3 protein. Here the sample spans around 220,000 distinct CDR3 sequences, 11% to 15% being singletons. Specimen: memory (CD45RO+) T cells sorted from blood. These receptors all come from a woman aged 18-30 years in good health.

V usage is TRBV6-4 and J usage is TRBJ1-1; tentatively, D is TRBD1 (6 bases). This CDR3 has 18 residues. Trimming removed 5 bases from V and 2 bases from J, with 24 bases in between. Germline-derived CDR1 and CDR2 are MRHNA and SNTAGT. The CDR3 sequence is CASSLNWVGNRANTEAFF. CDR3 nucleotide sequence: TGTGCCAGCAGTTTGAACTGGGTAGGGAACAGGGCTAACACTGAAGCTTTCTTT.

This clonotype was counted ten times or more. The genes are TRBV9 and TRBJ2-5; 8 nucleotides agree with TRBD2. The V gene's germline CDR1 is SGDLS and CDR2 YYNGEE. The CDR3 has 13 amino acids. Trimming removed 3 bases from V and 4 bases from J; junction bases left unmatched: 2. The chain's CDR3 is CASSGSGGETQYF. DNA of the CDR3: TGTGCCAGCAGCGGCAGCGGGGGAGAGACCCAGTACTTC.

In its sample, this clonotype was seen many times. The chain employs TRBV20-1 and TRBJ2-1; D not certain. The V end was cut by 4 bases, the J end by 8 bases, with 12 bases between. CDR1 and CDR2 from the germline V gene are DFQATT and SNEGSKA (reference sequence). This CDR3 region has 12 residues. The CDR3 is CSAIRLIDEQFF. The CDR3 coding sequence is TGCAGTGCTATCCGGCTAATTGATGAGCAGTTCTTC.

This clonotype has a handful of counts. The chain links TRBV11-2 to TRBJ2-2; the D is unclear. Germline-derived CDR1 and CDR2 are SGHAT and FQNNGV. The CDR3 is 18 amino acids. V was pared by 4 bases and J by 0 bases, with 18 bases between. CDR3 residues: CASSSRIGYRTNTGELFF. The CDR3 region has the DNA TGTGCCAGCAGCTCTAGGATAGGGTACCGCACGAACACCGGGGAGCTGTTTTTT.

This clonotype was observed a few times. The genes are TRBV25-1 and TRBJ2-1, with D possibly TRBD2 on 6 matching bases. The CDR3 is 17 residues long. Germline CDR1 is MGHDK and CDR2 is SYGVNS. The V end was cut by 3 bases, the J end by 4 bases, with 19 bases between. CDR3 coding DNA: TGTGCCAGCAGTGAGCTACCCGGAGGGACGGAGTACAATGAGCAGTTCTTC. Translating gives CASSELPGGTEYNEQFF.

The V and J genes are TRBV20-1 and TRBJ2-7; 13 positions match TRBD2. Germline CDR1 reads DFQATT; CDR2 reads SNEGSKA (reference sequence). The ends lost 6 bases at V and 6 bases at J; junction bases unmatched: 5. The CDR3 is 13 residues long. The CDR3 loop is CSAPGLAGREQYF. For the CDR3, the DNA is TGCAGTGCCCCGGGACTAGCGGGGCGCGAGCAGTACTTC.

This clonotype was observed at least ten times. This chain uses TRBV12-3 or TRBV12-4 with TRBJ1-1; the D gene is possibly TRBD1 (5 bases). The length of the CDR3 is 11 residues. The V end lost 2 bases, the J end lost 10 bases, and 8 bases lay between the germline ends. CDR3 nucleotides: TGTGCCAGCAGTTTACGGGGACGAGCTTTCTTT. Amino acid sequence: CASSLRGRAFF.

There are many counts of this clonotype. This chain connects TRBV5-1 to TRBJ2-7; D may be TRBD1 or TRBD2 (5 bases each). V lost 4 bases and J lost 4, with 18 bases in between. The CDR3 has 15 residues. The germline V gene encodes CDR1 SGHRS and CDR2 YFSETQ. The CDR3 sequence: CASSGSPGPQYEQYF. DNA for the CDR3: TGCGCCAGCAGCGGGAGCCCGGGACCTCAATACGAGCAGTACTTC.

This clonotype came up a few times. V and J are TRBV6-2 or TRBV6-3 and TRBJ2-3, with no clear D. This CDR3 is 15 amino acids long. V was clipped by 0 bases and J by 2 bases, with 9 bases between them. The germline CDR1 and CDR2 sequences are MNHEY and SVGEGT. CDR3 loop: CASSYSRTYTDTQYF. As DNA, the CDR3 is TGTGCCAGCAGTTACTCGAGAACTTACACAGATACGCAGTATTTT.

In its sample, this clonotype was seen a few times. This chain links TRBV20-1 with TRBJ1-5; D ambiguous. The CDR3 is 13 residues long. Germline assignment: CDR1 DFQATT and CDR2 SNEGSKA (reference sequence). V shed 5 bases and J shed 1 base, with 9 bases lying between them. The CDR3 DNA reads as TGCAGTGCTTGGGGTCGGAGCAATCAGCCCCAGCATTTT. As protein: CSAWGRSNQPQHF.

In its sample, this clonotype was seen a few times. The chain employs TRBV20-1 and TRBJ2-5; either TRBD1 or TRBD2 may fit D (5 bases each). Trimming took 3 bases from V and 4 from J, leaving 9 bases between them. This CDR3 is built from 12 residues. Germline V gene sequence: CDR1 DFQATT, CDR2 SNEGSKA (reference sequence). The CDR3 protein is CSASRDLETQYF. CDR3 bases: TGCAGTGCTAGCCGGGACCTAGAGACCCAGTACTTC.

This clonotype was observed at least ten times. J is TRBJ2-2 and V is TRBV5-1; D possibly matches TRBD1 or TRBD2 (6 bases each). This CDR3 has 14 residues. V gave up 0 bases and J gave up 6 bases, with 9 bases separating them. Germline V CDR1 and CDR2: SGHRS, YFSETQ. The CDR3: CASSLDREAGELFF. CDR3 in DNA: TGCGCCAGCAGCTTGGACAGGGAGGCCGGGGAGCTGTTTTTT.

The chain employs TRBV3-1 and TRBJ2-5; TRBD1 aligns across 7 bases. V was pared by 4 bases and J by 2 bases, with 1 base of the junction left unmatched. The CDR3 runs 13 residues. The V gene's germline CDR1 is LGHDT and CDR2 YNNKEL (reference sequence). CDR3 coding DNA: TGTGCCAGCAGCCGACAGGGACAAGAGACCCAGTACTTC. Translation gives CASSRQGQETQYF.

CDR3 DNA: TGTGCCAGCAGCTTGAGCAGGGTGATAGAAGATACGCAGTATTTT. Its translation: CASSLSRVIEDTQYF. The chain joins TRBV7-2 to TRBJ2-3; the D gene is possibly TRBD1 (5 bases). CDR3 length: 15 residues. The V gene lost 3 bases and the J gene lost 5 bases, with 15 bases spanning the gap. Germline loops: CDR1 SGHTA, CDR2 FQGNSA.

This clonotype was observed at least ten times. J is TRBJ2-1 and V is TRBV15, with 7 bases aligning to TRBD1. CDR1 and CDR2 from the germline V gene are LNHNV and YYDKDF (reference sequence). The CDR3 consists of 18 residues. With V trimmed by 0 bases and J by 5 bases, 13 bases remained unmatched. The CDR3 protein is CATSRDLVGGSTHNEQFF. As DNA, the CDR3 is TGTGCCACCAGCAGAGATCTGGTAGGGGGCTCTACACACAATGAGCAGTTCTTC. Together with reference TRBV15 and TRBJ2-1, the CDR3 gives the full variable domain: DAMVIQNPRYQVTQFGKPVTLSCSQTLNHNVMYWYQQKSSQAPKLLFHYYDKDFNNEADTPDNFQSRRPNTSFCFLDIRSPGLGDTAMYLCATSRDLVGGSTHNEQFFGPGTRLTVL.

This chain links TRBV5-8 with TRBJ1-6; a weak D match, TRBD1 (5 bases). V was pared by 4 bases and J by 7 bases, with 18 bases between. The CDR3 consists of 16 residues. Germline V gives CDR1 SGHTS, CDR2 YDEGEE. The CDR3 DNA sequence: TGTGCCAGCAGCCCGGACGCAACCGGGGCCAATTCACCCCTCCACTTT. As protein: CASSPDATGANSPLHF.

This clonotype was seen only a few times. The chain carries TRBV29-1 and TRBJ2-3, with D unresolved. CDR1 and CDR2 from the germline V gene are SQVTM and ANQGSEA. Trimming removed 6 bases from V and 0 bases from J, with 10 bases in between. The CDR3 totals 13 residues. In nucleotides, the CDR3 is TGCAGCGTCACCATGAGGAGCACAGATACGCAGTATTTT. Its protein is CSVTMRSTDTQYF.

V is TRBV5-1 and J is TRBJ1-3; maybe TRBD1 (6 bases). This CDR3 region has 16 residues. CDR1 and CDR2 from the germline V gene are SGHRS and YFSETQ. V was clipped by 3 bases and J by 0 bases, with 13 bases between them. The CDR3 sequence: CASSSGQQSSGNTIYF. The CDR3, as DNA: TGCGCCAGCAGCTCCGGACAGCAAAGCTCTGGAAACACCATATATTTT.

This clonotype was observed a handful of times. The V call is TRBV7-6, the J call TRBJ2-1, with D maybe TRBD2 (7 bases). V lost 3 bases and J lost 8, with 11 bases in between. Germline-derived CDR1 and CDR2 are SGHVS and FNYEAQ. The CDR3 spans 13 residues. CDR3 sequence: CASSLRGGDEQFF. In DNA form, the CDR3 reads TGTGCCAGCAGCTTGAGGGGGGGGGATGAGCAGTTCTTC.

The table lists this clonotype with many counts. The V gene is TRBV4-2, the J gene TRBJ2-5, with 9 positions matching TRBD1. Germline lookup yields CDR1 LGHNA and CDR2 YNFKEQ. This CDR3 contains 16 residues. Trimming took 4 bases from V and 5 from J; bases not matched to a gene: 11. CDR3 in DNA: TGTGCCAGCAGCCTCTATCGGACAGGGGCGGGGGAGACCCAGTACTTC. This encodes CASSLYRTGAGETQYF.

This clonotype occurred many times. The chain couples TRBV5-1 to TRBJ2-1; TRBD2 matches at 7 bases. Germline V gene data show CDR1 as SGHRS and CDR2 as YFSETQ. J was trimmed by 0 bases and V by 0 bases; bases with no gene match: 12. The CDR3 spans 19 residues. CDR3 DNA sequence: TGCGCCAGCAGCTTGGAGGCTAGCGGTTCTCGCCTCTCCTACAATGAGCAGTTCTTC. Protein product: CASSLEASGSRLSYNEQFF.

The chain uses TRBV3-1 and TRBJ2-3; D gene unclear. The CDR3 has 12 residues. The V end lost 4 bases, the J end lost 5 bases, and 7 bases lay between the germline ends. Per the germline V gene, CDR1 is LGHDT and CDR2 is YNNKEL (reference sequence). This CDR3 reads CASSPSGDTQYF. The CDR3 DNA follows: TGTGCCAGCAGCCCGTCCGGAGATACGCAGTATTTT.

The chain recombines TRBV27 with TRBJ2-3; 10 nucleotides align to TRBD2. The J segment lost 9 bases and the V segment lost 6 bases, leaving 18 bases of the junction unmatched. This CDR3 is 17 amino acids long. Germline CDR1 and CDR2: MNHEY and SMNVEV (reference sequence). CDR3 sequence (DNA): TGTGCCAGCAGACCTATTTCGAGAGGGACTAGCGAGACCACGCAGTATTTT. It is translated as CASRPISRGTSETTQYF.

This clonotype has at least ten counts. This chain's CDR3 is CASSVSGRAERETQYF. The CDR3, as DNA: TGTGCCAGCAGCGTAAGCGGGAGGGCAGAGAGGGAGACCCAGTACTTC. The chain couples TRBV9 to TRBJ2-5; TRBD2 aligns across 10 bases. The germline V gene has CDR1 SGDLS and CDR2 YYNGEE. V lost 1 base and J lost 5; bases outside the gene matches: 8. The CDR3 has 16 amino acids.